This T cell receptor (beta chain) comes out of a study of blood T cell repertoires in COVID-19. Repertoires were generated with immunoSEQ multiplex PCR, while TCRdb's copy carries only in-frame clones and drops some. Here the sample spans about 140,000 clones, 80% being singletons. The sequence derives from a man between 65 and 85 years old who had recovered from COVID-19. The sequencing sample was made of peripheral blood.

This CDR3 reads CASSMTSGSHSTDTQYF. The DNA of the CDR3 is TGTGCCAGTAGTATGACTAGCGGGAGCCACAGCACAGATACGCAGTATTTT. The chain links TRBV19 to TRBJ2-3, with TRBD2 matching over 12 bases. V was pared by 3 bases and J by 0 bases, with 4 bases of the junction left unmatched. This CDR3 comprises 17 residues. Germline loops: CDR1 LNHDA, CDR2 SQIVND (reference sequence).